This TCR beta chain was documented in a study of T cells in Graves' hyperthyroidism and ophthalmopathy. TCR beta CDR3 region amplification was performed from RNA transcripts. The HTBI primer set drove a first-round RT-PCR of the TCR CDR3. Using its own MiXCR run on the multiplex PCR reads, TCRdb lists one record per CDR3 protein. The sample lists approximately 520,000 distinct CDR3 sequences, about a fifth occurring once. This clonotype was seen a handful of times. The CDR3 has 14 amino acids. CDR1 SNHLY and CDR2 FYNNEI come from the germline V gene. Deletions cut 6 bases from V and 4 bases from J, with 15 bases between.

Input material: blood. This receptor was taken from a man between 18 and 29 years old with Graves' hyperthyroidism. This chain joins TRBV2 and TRBJ1-1; D remains unclear. The CDR3 bases are TGTGCCAGCAGCGTTCTGGGGAGAGGCACTGAAGCTTTCTTT. Translation: CASSVLGRGTEAFF.